The source of this TCR beta chain is a study of tumor and adjacent non-tumor tissue in lung cancer (dated by TCRdb to the late 2010s). Study-level background: Patients with adenocarcinoma (around 13), squamous cell carcinoma (2) and small cell lung cancer (1) were included in the cohort. The 15 or so patients were aged roughly 31 to 80 years, included around ten men and 5 women, and had TNM stage I to III disease. In total, sequencing yielded 125,075,908 productive TCRbeta reads, which works out to an average of about 4 million reads per sample. The study compared bulk TCRbeta repertoires from lung tumor tissue and matched distant non-tumor lung tissue of some 15 lung cancer patients. For each patient, one tumor sample and one normal lung sample were taken, giving approximately 33 paired specimens that underwent TCRbeta CDR3 sequencing.

The receptor library was made with multiplex PCR. The reads were generated on an Illumina HiSeq 2500. TCRbeta libraries were constructed through three rounds of nested PCR with primers (Table S4) according to protocols adapted from ARM-PCR. Before sequencing, PCR products of 200-500 bp were excised from the gel and purified with the QIAquick gel extraction kit. The authors' pipeline ran thus. Trimmomatic was used to clean the reads, FLASH was used to merge the reads into complete CDR3 sequences, and MiTCR was used to assign the reads to V(D)J germline segments. Clonal diversity was computed as the inverse Simpson's index with VDJtools. In-frame sequences lacking a premature stop codon were counted as productive reads. Clones were called with MiXCR by TCRdb after fastp trimmed the public reads at Q25, and only in-frame beta chains were retained. Every entry covers one CDR3 protein and lists the most common genes and DNA from its rows. These V and J calls derive from TCRdb rather than the authors' analysis. The sample table holds around 200,000 distinct CDR3 sequences, of which around 71% were seen once. Approximately 25% of the sample goes to the ten largest clones.

Turning to this clonotype: Its antigen is currently not known. A much bigger clone sits one base away, suggesting this may be a read error.

Overall study outcomes, separate from this receptor: The cohort had only about 14 patients, and the authors noted that larger samples and more detailed clinical data are needed. Neither the sequencing platform nor unique molecular identifiers are named or mentioned anywhere in the methods. Significantly higher TCR diversity was found in younger patients, and higher tumor TCR diversity was associated with shorter overall and disease-free survival. Because peripheral blood was not sequenced, blood TCRbeta repertoires in the lung cancer patients of the study were not examined. The top 100 clones accounted for a significantly larger cumulative portion of the repertoire in normal lung than in tumor tissue. Tumor tissue showed significantly higher TCR diversity (inverse Simpson) than normal lung tissue, at roughly 390 vs 170 (P = 0.0075, Mann-Whitney U test).

RNA was isolated from bulk, unsorted tissue, and RNA quality was assessed with a NanoDrop ND-1000 and an Agilent 2100. All donors had newly diagnosed lung cancer, had not received prior chemotherapy, and were admitted for thoracic surgery in China between August and November 2014. Anyone who had undergone radiotherapy or chemotherapy before, or who had another cancer at the same time, was left out of the study. Pieces of surgical tissue measuring roughly 1-2.3 cm3 were kept in RNAlater solution and stored at -80 degrees C until use. CDR1 and CDR2 are read off the germline V gene as SQVTM and ANQGSEA. A distance of 16 bases separates the germline ends of V and J, which lose 0 bases and 5 bases respectively. The CDR3 starts with the cysteine, ends with the phenylalanine, and has 16 residues. The retained sequence is limited to the CDR3, 48 bases, with the frame set at the first base.

This receptor chain uses TRBV29-1 and TRBJ1-4; a weak D assignment points to TRBD1 (6 bases agree). Sequencing was done on a sample of lung tumor tissue. This clonotype was obtained from a man between 60 and 75 years old with non-small cell lung cancer. CDR3 reads: CSVEEAVDRLNEKLFF. The DNA sequence reads TGCAGCGTTGAAGAAGCCGTGGACAGATTGAATGAAAAACTGTTTTTT.